Many counts were recorded for the clone carrying this TCR beta chain. Its target is not known. Germline V gene sequence: CDR1 MDHEN, CDR2 SYDVKM. The CDR3 contains 16 residues. V shed 3 bases and J shed 4 bases, with 15 bases lying between them. Preparation of the TCRbeta library was carried out with unique molecular identifiers. One entry per CDR3 protein results from TCRdb running MiXCR on the PCR reads. The sample lists hundreds of thousands of distinct CDR3 sequences, roughly a tenth occurring once. The source of the sample is a study of T-cell reconstitution after alpha-beta-depleted transplantation in children. Findings and limits, study-wide: By one year post-transplant, T-cell counts and diversity largely arose from T cells that were newly produced. Surviving recipient T cells and thymic progenitors produced the high day-60 TCRbeta diversity seen in some patients. Several hundred expanded graft clones reportedly supplied alpha-beta T cells about two months after transplant.

This sequence was found in a boy less than two years old with acute myeloid leukemia, due to receive a stem cell transplant. The sequenced sample was PBMCs, obtained before TCRalphabeta/CD19-depleted stem cell transplant. The V and J genes are TRBV28 and TRBJ2-2; perhaps TRBD1 as D (6 bases). The chain's CDR3 is CASSLGQGLSTGELFF. The DNA for the CDR3 is TGTGCCAGCAGTTTGGGGCAGGGGCTAAGCACCGGGGAGCTGTTTTTT. Complete variable domain (other parts from reference TRBV28 and TRBJ2-2): DVKVTQSSRYLVKRTGEKVFLECVQDMDHENMFWYRQDPGLGLRLIYFSYDVKMKEKGDIPEGYSVSREKKERFSLILESASTNQTSMYLCASSLGQGLSTGELFFGEGSRLTVL.